This T cell receptor (beta chain) was recorded in a study of cytomegalovirus exposure and HLA in healthy donors. General observations from the study: A later analysis appeared to link common viral pathogens to several of the most significant clusters. A missense variant in DCLRE1C was later tied to TCR beta V- and J-gene trimming.

A remark on this clone: Its antigen is currently unknown.

PCR was performed using 60 Vbeta and 13 Jbeta primers. The repertoire was sequenced with immunoSEQ multiplex PCR; TCRdb's copy has only in-frame clones and lacks some. In the table there are 110,000 to 150,000 clones, approximately 74% of which are singletons. The CDR3 covers 15 residues. Losses at the gene ends were 1 base for V and 4 bases for J; bases not matched to a gene: 5. Germline CDR1 is SGHTA and CDR2 is FQGNSA. Material: PBMCs. The J gene is TRBJ2-3, the V gene TRBV7-2; 7 bases match TRBD2. This TCR was recovered from a young man in good health and CMV-seropositive. The CDR3 nucleotides read TGTGCCAGCAGCTTAGGGTGGGGGGGTTCAGATACGCAGTATTTT. Protein sequence: CASSLGWGGSDTQYF. Complete variable domain (other parts from reference TRBV7-2 and TRBJ2-3): GAGVSQSPSNKVTEKGKDVELRCDPISGHTALYWYRQSLGQGLEFLIYFQGNSAPDKSGLPSDRFSAERTGGSVSTLTIQRTQQEDSAVYLCASSLGWGGSDTQYFGPGTRLTVL.